The rows below give T cell receptor beta chains drawn from one sample of a study of shared clonotypes between healthy human individuals. Assay used: immunoSEQ multiplex PCR; TCRdb lists only in-frame clones, some missing. The repertoire holds approximately 2.5 million clones, more than 80% seen once, with roughly 0.15% in the top ten. The specimen sequenced was naive CD4+ T cells sorted from blood. The receptors were sampled from a man aged 18-30 years in good health. CDR3s include the opening cysteine and the closing phenylalanine or tryptophan. Fields, in order: clone size, J gene, V gene, D gene, CDR3 DNA, CDR3 protein. A D gene is named only where the DNA matches it firmly. Clone sizes are given selectively: once, few, many, or a class where the clone is expanded.

>-|TRBJ1-2|TRBV15|-
TGTGCCACCAGCAGAGATGGGGGGTCCTATGGCTACACCTTC
CATSRDGGSYGYTF
>-|TRBJ2-6|TRBV28|TRBD1
TGTGCCAGCAGTTATACAGGGGTTCTTTCTGGGGCCAACGTCCTGACTTTC
CASSYTGVLSGANVLTF
>-|TRBJ2-1|TRBV5-4|-
TGTGCCAGCAGAGATGACAGTCAGTACTACAATGAGCAGTTCTTC
CASRDDSQYYNEQFF
>-|TRBJ1-1|TRBV6-5|-
TGTGCCAGCAGTTATTTAGGGGATCGAACTGAAGCTTTCTTT
CASSYLGDRTEAFF
>-|TRBJ2-5|TRBV27|-
TGTGCCAGCAGCAAGGACGGACCCTCAGGGACCCAGTACTTC
CASSKDGPSGTQYF
>-|TRBJ1-5|TRBV6-5|-
TGTGCCAGCAGTTACTCGAGTCGAGGTCAGCCCCAGCATTTT
CASSYSSRGQPQHF
>-|TRBJ1-4|TRBV6-5|-
TGTGCCAGCAGCCGGACGTTTGCAACTAATGAAAAACTGTTTTTT
CASSRTFATNEKLFF
>-|TRBJ1-5|TRBV27|-
TGTGCCAGCAGTCCCCGAGGGACGTTGCCCCAGCATTTT
CASSPRGTLPQHF
>-|TRBJ1-1|TRBV6-5|-
TGTGCCAGCAGGTCCACAGCAAACACTGAAGCTTTCTTT
CASRSTANTEAFF
>-|TRBJ1-3|TRBV11-2|-
TGTGCCAGCAGCTTAGGCCCCCTCCCGGGCGGGGCCGGGAACACCATATATTTT
CASSLGPLPGGAGNTIYF
>once|TRBJ2-1|TRBV27|-
TGTGCCAGCAGTTTTACTAGAGCTGAGCAGTTCTTC
CASSFTRAEQFF
>-|TRBJ1-1|TRBV5-1|-
TGCGCCAGCAAACGGAACACTGAAGCTTTCTTT
CASKRNTEAFF
>few|TRBJ2-7|TRBV11-2|TRBD2
TGTGCCAGCAGCTTAGAATTGGCTAGCGGGGGCTACGAGCAGTACTTC
CASSLELASGGYEQYF
>-|TRBJ2-5|TRBV5-4|-
TGTGCCAGCAGCAAACTAGGGAAGACGGGCCAAGAGACCCAGTACTTC
CASSKLGKTGQETQYF
>-|TRBJ2-3|TRBV11-3|-
TGTGCCAGCAGCTCCGGGGGCGGACAGTTAACAGATACGCAGTATTTT
CASSSGGGQLTDTQYF
>-|TRBJ1-4|TRBV11-2|-
TGTGCCAGCAGCACCACAGGGACCACAGGGGAAAAACTGTTTTTT
CASSTTGTTGEKLFF
>-|TRBJ2-1|TRBV13|-
TGTGCCAGCAGCTCGGACAGCTCCTACAATGAGCAGTTCTTC
CASSSDSSYNEQFF